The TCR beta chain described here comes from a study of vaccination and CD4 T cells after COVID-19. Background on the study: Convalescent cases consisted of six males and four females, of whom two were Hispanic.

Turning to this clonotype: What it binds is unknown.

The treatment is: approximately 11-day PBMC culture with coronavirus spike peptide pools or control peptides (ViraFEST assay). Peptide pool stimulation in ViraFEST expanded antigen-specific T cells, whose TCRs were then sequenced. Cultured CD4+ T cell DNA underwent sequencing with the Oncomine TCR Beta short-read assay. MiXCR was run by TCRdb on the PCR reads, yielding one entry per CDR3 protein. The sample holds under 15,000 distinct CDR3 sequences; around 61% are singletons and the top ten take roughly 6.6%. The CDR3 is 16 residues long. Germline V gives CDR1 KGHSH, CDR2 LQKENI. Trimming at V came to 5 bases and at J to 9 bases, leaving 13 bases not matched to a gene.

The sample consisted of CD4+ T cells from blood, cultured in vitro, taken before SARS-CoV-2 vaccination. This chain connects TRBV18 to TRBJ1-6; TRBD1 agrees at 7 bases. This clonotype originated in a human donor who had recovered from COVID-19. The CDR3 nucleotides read TGTGCCAGCTCATCTGGGTCAGGGGGTTCGGGTTCACCCCTCCACTTT. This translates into CASSSGSGGSGSPLHF. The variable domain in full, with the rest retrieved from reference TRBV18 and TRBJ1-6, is NAGVMQNPRHLVRRRGQEARLRCSPMKGHSHVYWYRQLPEEGLKFMVYLQKENIIDESGMPKERFSAEFPKEGPSILRIQQVVRGDSAAYFCASSSGSGGSGSPLHFGNGTRLTVT.